Presented here are 10 T cell receptor beta chains from one specimen sequenced in a study of T cell changes during pregnancy in multiple sclerosis. Produced via immunoSEQ multiplex PCR; TCRdb's table is partial and in-frame only. The sample has about 40,000 clones; 90% to 95% are singletons. Source: CD4+ T cells from peripheral blood mononuclear cells, taken after pregnancy. The source of these receptors is a female donor with multiple sclerosis, enrolled in a pregnancy study.

V usage is TRBV14 and J usage is TRBJ2-5; 12 positions agree with TRBD2. The length of the CDR3 is 17 residues. Germline-derived CDR1 and CDR2 are SGHDN and FVKESK. J lost 2 bases, V lost 4 bases, and 8 bases had no gene match. The CDR3 nucleotides read TGTGCCAGCAGCCCCCCCGAAGGACTAGCGGGGCAAGAGACCCAGTACTTC. As protein: CASSPPEGLAGQETQYF.

The V call is TRBV19, the J call TRBJ2-7; 8 bases are a match to TRBD1. Germline values: CDR1 LNHDA, CDR2 SQIVND (reference sequence). The CDR3 covers 15 residues. The trim removed 4 bases at V and 6 bases at J, leaving 11 bases unmatched. The CDR3 DNA sequence: TGTGCCAGTAGTAAGGACAGGGTCCGGAGGGGCGAGCAGTACTTC. It translates to CASSKDRVRRGEQYF.

V and J are TRBV6-5 and TRBJ2-4; D gene unclear. This CDR3 has 13 amino acids. The germline gives CDR1 MNHEY, CDR2 SVGAGI. V was cut by 6 bases and J by 3 bases, with 9 bases left in between. DNA for the CDR3: TGTGCCAGCAGAATTAACAGCAAAAACATTCAGTACTTC. This codes for CASRINSKNIQYF.

The rearrangement links TRBV11-2 to TRBJ1-2, with TRBD1 matching over 8 bases. Germline lookup yields CDR1 SGHAT and CDR2 FQNNGV. Trimming took 7 bases from V and 5 from J; bases not matched to a gene: 9. The CDR3 consists of 14 residues. This CDR3 is CASTTQGARYGYTF. CDR3 sequence (DNA): TGTGCCAGCACCACTCAGGGGGCGCGGTATGGCTACACCTTC.

V usage is TRBV7-9 and J usage is TRBJ1-1; 8 positions match TRBD1. The CDR3 runs 16 residues. The V gene's germline CDR1 is SEHNR and CDR2 FQNEAQ (reference sequence). V lost 6 bases and J lost 0; bases outside the gene matches: 9. The CDR3 is CASRAGQAIMNTEAFF. CDR3 coding DNA: TGTGCCAGCAGGGCGGGACAGGCCATCATGAACACTGAAGCTTTCTTT.

This chain connects TRBV20-1 to TRBJ2-7; D uncertain. V shed 1 base and J shed 2 bases, with 3 bases lying between them. Germline CDR1 and CDR2: DFQATT and SNEGSKA (reference sequence). The CDR3 is 11 residues long. The CDR3 is CSARVTYEQYF. The CDR3, as DNA: TGCAGTGCTAGAGTCACCTACGAGCAGTACTTC.

The genes are TRBV6-1 and TRBJ1-6, with D perhaps TRBD1 (5 bases). The V end was cut by 2 bases, the J end by 9 bases, with 11 bases between. Germline loops: CDR1 MNHNS, CDR2 SASEGT. CDR3 length equals 14 residues. This CDR3 is CASSESGRTSPLHF. As DNA, the CDR3 is TGTGCCAGCAGTGAATCAGGGCGGACTTCACCCCTCCACTTT.

The chain couples TRBV27 to TRBJ2-7, with 8 positions matching TRBD1. The CDR3 totals 13 residues. Trimming cost V 10 bases and J 7 bases; bases outside gene matches: 12. Germline CDR1 is MNHEY and CDR2 is SMNVEV (reference sequence). In nucleotides, the CDR3 is TGTGCCACGGGGCAGGGGGCTTTGGAAGAGCAGTACTTC. Its translation: CATGQGALEEQYF.

This chain links TRBV5-6 with TRBJ1-3; D gene unclear. CDR1 SGHDT and CDR2 YYEEEE come from the germline V gene. This CDR3 is built from 17 residues. Between the trimmed V and J ends, which lost 4 bases and 0 bases, there was a span of 17 bases. The CDR3 loop is CASSRYIRSSSGNTIYF. The DNA of the CDR3 is TGTGCCAGCAGCCGGTACATCCGGAGCTCCTCTGGAAACACCATATATTTT. Full variable domain (missing parts from reference TRBV5-6 and TRBJ1-3): DAGVTQSPTHLIKTRGQQVTLRCSPKSGHDTVSWYQQALGQGPQFIFQYYEEEERQRGNFPDRFSGHQFPNYSSELNVNALLLGDSALYLCASSRYIRSSSGNTIYFGEGSWLTVV.

This sequence joins TRBV7-6 and TRBJ2-7; 8 bases are a match to TRBD2. In germline, CDR1 is SGHVS, CDR2 FNYEAQ. CDR3 length: 17 amino acids. V lost 5 bases to trimming and J lost 3 bases; unmatched junction nucleotides: 15. The CDR3 DNA reads as TGTGCCAGCAGCGCAAACAAGTACGCGGGGGGCGGCTACGAGCAGTACTTC. Translating it yields CASSANKYAGGGYEQYF.